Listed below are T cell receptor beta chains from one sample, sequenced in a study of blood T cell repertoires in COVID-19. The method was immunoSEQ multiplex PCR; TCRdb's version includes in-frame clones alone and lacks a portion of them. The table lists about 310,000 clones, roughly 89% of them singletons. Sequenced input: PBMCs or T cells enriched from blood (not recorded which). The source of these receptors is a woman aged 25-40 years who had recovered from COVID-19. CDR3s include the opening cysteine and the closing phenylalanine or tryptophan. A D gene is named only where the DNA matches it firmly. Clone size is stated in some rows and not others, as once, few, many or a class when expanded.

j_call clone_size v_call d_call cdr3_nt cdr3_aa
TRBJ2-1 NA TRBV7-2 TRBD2 TGTGCCAGCAGCTTAGGACTAGCGGGGAATGAGCAGTTCTTC CASSLGLAGNEQFF
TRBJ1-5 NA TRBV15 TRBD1 TGTGCCACCAGAAAAGACAGGGGCAGGGATCAGCCCCAGCATTTT CATRKDRGRDQPQHF
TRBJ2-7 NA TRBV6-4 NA TGTGCCAGCAGTGACCAGCGGTTCGCCTACGAGCAGTACTTC CASSDQRFAYEQYF
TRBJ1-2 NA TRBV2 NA TGTGCCAGCAGTTTGGACACGGTTATTTATGGCTACACCTTC CASSLDTVIYGYTF
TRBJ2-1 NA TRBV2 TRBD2 TGTGCCAGCAGGGAAAATCGACTAGCGGGAGGGTACAATGAGCAGTTCTTC CASRENRLAGGYNEQFF
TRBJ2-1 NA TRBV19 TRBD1 TGTGCCAGTAGTAAAAGGACAGGGGATGGCTACAATGAGCAGTTCTTC CASSKRTGDGYNEQFF
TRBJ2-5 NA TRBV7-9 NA TGTGCCAGCAGCTTTTCGGGTGGAGAGACCCAGTACTTC CASSFSGGETQYF
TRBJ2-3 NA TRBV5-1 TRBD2 TGCGCCAGCAGCTTACTTCCGCGGACTAGCGGAAACACAGATACGCAGTATTTT CASSLLPRTSGNTDTQYF
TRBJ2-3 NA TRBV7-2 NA TGTGCCAGCAGCTTAGCTTGGAGCTTCTCAGATACGCAGTATTTT CASSLAWSFSDTQYF
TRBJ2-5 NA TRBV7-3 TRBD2 TGTGCCAGCAGCTCCGGGACTAGCGGATCGGAGACCCAGTACTTC CASSSGTSGSETQYF
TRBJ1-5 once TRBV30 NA TGTGCCTGGAGTGTAAGGGGACACGACAATCAACATTTT CAWSVRGHDNQHF
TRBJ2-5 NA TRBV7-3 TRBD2 TGTGCCAGCAGCCGAGCGGGAGAAGAGACCCAGTACTTC CASSRAGEETQYF
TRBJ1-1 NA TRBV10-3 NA TGTGCCATCAGACCTCACGGGTTCATGAACACTGAAGCTTTCTTT CAIRPHGFMNTEAFF
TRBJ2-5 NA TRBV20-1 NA TGCAGTGCCCAAAGGAGGGAGACCCAGTACTTC CSAQRRETQYF
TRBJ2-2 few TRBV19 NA TGTGCCAGTAGTGCCCAACTAGCATCGGCCGCCGGGGAGCTGTTTTTT CASSAQLASAAGELFF
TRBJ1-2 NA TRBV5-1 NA TGCGCCAGCAGCTTGGACATTCACTATGGCTACACCTTC CASSLDIHYGYTF
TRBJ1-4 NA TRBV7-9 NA TGTGCCAGCAGCTTAGTTCTAAGCGGTATCGAGGGGAGGAATGAAAAACTGTTTTTT CASSLVLSGIEGRNEKLFF
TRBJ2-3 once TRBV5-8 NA TGTGCCAGCAGATGGGGATTGCGGGTCACAGATACGCAGTATTTT CASRWGLRVTDTQYF
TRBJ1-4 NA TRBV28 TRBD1 TGTGCCAGCAGTTATAGGACAGGGGGAAATGAAAAATTGTTTTTT CASSYRTGGNEKLFF
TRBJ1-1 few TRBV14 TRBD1 TGTGCCAGCAGCCAACGGACAGGGAGGAACACTGAAGCTTTCTTT CASSQRTGRNTEAFF
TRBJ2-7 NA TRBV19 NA TGTGCCAGTAGTATTCAGGGGGGACTGAACTACGAGCAGTACTTC CASSIQGGLNYEQYF
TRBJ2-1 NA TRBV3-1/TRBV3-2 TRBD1 TGTGCCAGCAGCCTATCAAAGACAGGGTCCCACCAGCAGTTCTTC CASSLSKTGSHQQFF
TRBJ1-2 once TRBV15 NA TGTGCCACCAGCAGGACGCGGGGGGATGGCTACACCTTC CATSRTRGDGYTF
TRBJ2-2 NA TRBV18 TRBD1 TGTGCCAGCTCACCCTTCGGGACAGGGTTTAACACCGGGGAGCTGTTTTTT CASSPFGTGFNTGELFF
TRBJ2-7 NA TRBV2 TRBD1 TGTGCCAGCAGTACCGGGACAGGGGACTACGAGCAGTACTTC CASSTGTGDYEQYF
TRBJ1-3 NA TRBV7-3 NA TGTGCCAGCAGCTCTACTCCCGGGACTCCTGGAAACACCATATATTTT CASSSTPGTPGNTIYF
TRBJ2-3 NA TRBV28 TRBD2 TGTGCCAGCACCTCAGGAGGAGTAGCGGGAGGGCCGAATAGCCTGGATACGCAGTATTTT CASTSGGVAGGPNSLDTQYF
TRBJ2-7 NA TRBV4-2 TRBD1 TGTGCCAGCAGCCAAGATATCGGGACAGGGAGCGACGAGCAGTACTTC CASSQDIGTGSDEQYF
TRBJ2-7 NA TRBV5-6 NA TGTGCCAGCAGCCTACCGCTGTCCTACGAGCAGTACTTC CASSLPLSYEQYF
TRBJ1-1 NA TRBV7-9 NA TGTGCCAGCACCGGGACAAGTCTCTCTGAAGCTTTCTTT CASTGTSLSEAFF
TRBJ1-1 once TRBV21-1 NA TGTGCCAGCAGCAAATGGGAAGACAGGGTGAACACTGAAGCTTTCTTT CASSKWEDRVNTEAFF
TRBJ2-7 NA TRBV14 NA TGTGCCAGCAGCCAAGTCTTCTACGAGCAGTACTTC CASSQVFYEQYF
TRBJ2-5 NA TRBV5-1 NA TGCGCCAGCAGCTTACAGGGCACAGAGACCCAGTACTTC CASSLQGTETQYF
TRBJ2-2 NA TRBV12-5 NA TGTGCTAGTGGTTTGTACCCACCCGGACACTCGATAAACACCGGGGAGCTGTTTTTT CASGLYPPGHSINTGELFF
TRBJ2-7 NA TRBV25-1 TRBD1 TGTGCCAGCAGGGGGACAGGGTTCGGTCTGCGGGAGCAGTACTTC CASRGTGFGLREQYF
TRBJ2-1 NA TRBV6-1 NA TGTGCCAGCAGTGATAATATCGGGATCCTGGCCGGGGATGAGCAGTTCTTC CASSDNIGILAGDEQFF
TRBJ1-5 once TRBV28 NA TGTGCCAGCATGGGGCCTAATCAGCCCCAGCATTTT CASMGPNQPQHF
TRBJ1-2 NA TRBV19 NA TGTGCCAGTAGTATAGGAGGGCCCTACACCTTC CASSIGGPYTF
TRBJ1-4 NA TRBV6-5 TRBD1 TGTGCCAGCAGTCAGGGGGGAATCATCGAAAAACTGTTTTTT CASSQGGIIEKLFF
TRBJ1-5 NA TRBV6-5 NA TGTGCCAGCAGTTACGGTGGAGGGGCCAACAATCAGCCCCAGCATTTT CASSYGGGANNQPQHF
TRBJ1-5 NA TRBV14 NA TGTGCCAGCAGCCAAGACAGTCCCGGCAATCAGCCCCAGCATTTT CASSQDSPGNQPQHF
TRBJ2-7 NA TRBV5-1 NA TGCGCCAGCAGCATGGGTACTCCAACCGAGCAGTACTTC CASSMGTPTEQYF
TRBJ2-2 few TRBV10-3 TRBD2 TGTGCCATCCCTAGAAGGACTAGCGGGAGGGCCAACACCGGGGAGCTGTTTTTT CAIPRRTSGRANTGELFF
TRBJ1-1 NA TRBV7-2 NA TGTGCCAGCAGCACTACCCGGGGGAACACTGAAGCTTTCTTT CASSTTRGNTEAFF
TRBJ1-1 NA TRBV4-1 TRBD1 TGCGCCAGCAGCCAAGCAGGGGGCGAGAGTCACACTGAAGCTTTCTTT CASSQAGGESHTEAFF
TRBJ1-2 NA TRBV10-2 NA TGCGCCAGCGTAGCTTCAGGGGTAGGCTACACCTTC CASVASGVGYTF
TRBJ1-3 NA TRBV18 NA TGTGCCAGCTCACCATCTAGGGACACGGGAGGAAACACCATATATTTT CASSPSRDTGGNTIYF
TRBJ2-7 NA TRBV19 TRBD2 TGTGCCAGTAGTATTAGCGGGAGGGCGATTAACGAGCAGTACTTC CASSISGRAINEQYF
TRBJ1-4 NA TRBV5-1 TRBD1 TGCGCCAGCAGCCTGATGGGACAGGGTGGCGAAAAACTGTTTTTT CASSLMGQGGEKLFF
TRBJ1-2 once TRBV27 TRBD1 TGTGCCAGCAGCGTTATAGACAGGGGGTTTTCTGGCTACACCTTC CASSVIDRGFSGYTF
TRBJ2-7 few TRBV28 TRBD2 TGTGCCAGCAGCTGGACTAGCGGATACTACGAGCAGTACTTC CASSWTSGYYEQYF